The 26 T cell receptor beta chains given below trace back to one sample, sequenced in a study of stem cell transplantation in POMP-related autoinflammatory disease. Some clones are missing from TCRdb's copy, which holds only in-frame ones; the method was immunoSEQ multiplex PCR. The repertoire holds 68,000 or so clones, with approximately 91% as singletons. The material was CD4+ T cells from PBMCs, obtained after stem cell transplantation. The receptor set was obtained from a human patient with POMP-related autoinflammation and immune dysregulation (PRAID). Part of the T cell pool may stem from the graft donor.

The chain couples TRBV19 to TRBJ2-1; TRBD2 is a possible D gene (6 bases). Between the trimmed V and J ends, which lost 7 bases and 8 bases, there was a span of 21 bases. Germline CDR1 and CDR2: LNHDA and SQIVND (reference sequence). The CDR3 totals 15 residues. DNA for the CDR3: TGTGCCAGTAACTCCCGGGACGGAGGGGTTTATGAGCAGTTCTTC. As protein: CASNSRDGGVYEQFF.

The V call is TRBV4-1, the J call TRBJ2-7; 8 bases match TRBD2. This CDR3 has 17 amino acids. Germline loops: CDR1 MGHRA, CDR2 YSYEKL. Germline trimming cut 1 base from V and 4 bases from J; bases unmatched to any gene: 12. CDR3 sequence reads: CASSQGAGSAGEYEQYF. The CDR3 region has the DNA TGCGCCAGCAGCCAAGGTGCGGGGTCAGCGGGAGAGTACGAGCAGTACTTC.

The CDR3 loop reads CASSIYRTNNYGYTF. CDR3 in DNA: TGTGCCAGCAGCATTTACAGAACCAACAACTATGGCTACACCTTC. The chain is built from TRBV5-6 and TRBJ1-2; no clear D gene. The germline gives CDR1 SGHDT, CDR2 YYEEEE. V lost 4 bases, J lost 2 bases, and 15 bases lay in between. The CDR3 has 15 amino acids.

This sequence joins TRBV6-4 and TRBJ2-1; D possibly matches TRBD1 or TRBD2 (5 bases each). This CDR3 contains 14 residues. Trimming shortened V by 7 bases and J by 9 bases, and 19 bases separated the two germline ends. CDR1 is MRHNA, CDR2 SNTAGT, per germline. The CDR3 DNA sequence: TGTGCCAGCACCAAAGACCAGGGAGTTGGTGAGCAGTTCTTC. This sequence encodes CASTKDQGVGEQFF.

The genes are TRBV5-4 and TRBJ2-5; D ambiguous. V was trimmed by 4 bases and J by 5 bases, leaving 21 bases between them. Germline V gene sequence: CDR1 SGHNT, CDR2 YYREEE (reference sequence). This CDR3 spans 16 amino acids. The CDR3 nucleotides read TGTGCCAGCAGCACTGACCCAAGCCTCCTGATGGAGACCCAGTACTTC. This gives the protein CASSTDPSLLMETQYF.

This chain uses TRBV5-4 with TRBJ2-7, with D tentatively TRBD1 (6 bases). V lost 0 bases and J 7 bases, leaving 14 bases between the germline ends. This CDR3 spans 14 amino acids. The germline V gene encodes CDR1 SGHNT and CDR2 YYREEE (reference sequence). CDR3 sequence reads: CASSLDPTGLEQYV. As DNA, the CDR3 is TGTGCCAGCAGCTTGGATCCTACAGGGCTAGAGCAGTACGTC.

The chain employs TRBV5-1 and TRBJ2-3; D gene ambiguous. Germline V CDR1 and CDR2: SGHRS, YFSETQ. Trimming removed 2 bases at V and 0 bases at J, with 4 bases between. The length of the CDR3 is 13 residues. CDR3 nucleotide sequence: TGCGCCAGCAGCTTCGACAGCACAGATACGCAGTATTTT. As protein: CASSFDSTDTQYF.

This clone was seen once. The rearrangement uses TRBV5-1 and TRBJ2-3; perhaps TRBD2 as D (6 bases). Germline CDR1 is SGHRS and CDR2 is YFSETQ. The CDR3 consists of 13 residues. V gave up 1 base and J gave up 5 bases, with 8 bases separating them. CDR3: CASSLFGGDTQYF. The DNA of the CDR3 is TGCGCCAGCAGCTTGTTCGGGGGAGATACGCAGTATTTT. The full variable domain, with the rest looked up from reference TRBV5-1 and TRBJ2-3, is KAGVTQTPRYLIKTRGQQVTLSCSPISGHRSVSWYQQTPGQGLQFLFEYFSETQRNKGNFPGRFSGRQFSNSRSEMNVSTLELGDSALYLCASSLFGGDTQYFGPGTRLTVL.

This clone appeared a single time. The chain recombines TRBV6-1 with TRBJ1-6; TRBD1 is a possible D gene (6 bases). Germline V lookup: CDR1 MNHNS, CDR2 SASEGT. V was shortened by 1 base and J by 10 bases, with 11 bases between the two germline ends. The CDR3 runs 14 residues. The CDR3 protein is CASSEDTGFSPLHF. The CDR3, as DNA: TGTGCCAGCAGTGAAGATACAGGGTTCTCACCCCTCCACTTT.

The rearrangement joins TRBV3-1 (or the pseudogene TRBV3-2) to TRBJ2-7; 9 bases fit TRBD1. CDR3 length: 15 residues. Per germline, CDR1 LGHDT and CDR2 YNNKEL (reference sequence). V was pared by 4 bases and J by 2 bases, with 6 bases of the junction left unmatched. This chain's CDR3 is CASSRQGVSTYEQYF. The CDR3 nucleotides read TGTGCCAGCAGCCGACAGGGGGTCTCCACCTACGAGCAGTACTTC.

This CDR3 is CASSQEGAVPDTQYF. As DNA, the CDR3 is TGTGCCAGCAGCCAAGAGGGGGCCGTCCCAGATACGCAGTATTTT. The chain is built from TRBV3-1 (or the pseudogene TRBV3-2) and TRBJ2-3; a weak D match, TRBD1 (6 bases). CDR1 is LGHDT, CDR2 YNNKEL, per germline (reference sequence). CDR3 size: 15 residues. Trimming pared 0 bases from V and 4 bases from J, leaving 11 bases between.

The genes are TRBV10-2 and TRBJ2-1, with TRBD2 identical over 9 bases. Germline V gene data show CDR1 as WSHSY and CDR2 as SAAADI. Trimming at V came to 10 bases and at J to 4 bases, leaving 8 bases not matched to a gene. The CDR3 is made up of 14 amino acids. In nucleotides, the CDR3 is TGCGCCACCTTCCGCGGGAGGGGTTACAATGAGCAGTTCTTC. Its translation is CATFRGRGYNEQFF.

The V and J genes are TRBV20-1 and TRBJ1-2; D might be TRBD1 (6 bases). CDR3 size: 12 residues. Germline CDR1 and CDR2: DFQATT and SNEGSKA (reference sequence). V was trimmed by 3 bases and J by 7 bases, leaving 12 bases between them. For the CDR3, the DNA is TGCAGTGCTAGTCCGGAGGGGGGTGGCTACACCTTC. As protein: CSASPEGGGYTF.

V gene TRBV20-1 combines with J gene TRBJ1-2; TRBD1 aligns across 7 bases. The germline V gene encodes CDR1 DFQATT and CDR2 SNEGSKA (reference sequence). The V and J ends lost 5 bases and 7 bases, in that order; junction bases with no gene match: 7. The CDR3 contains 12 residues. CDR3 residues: CSARDRDLGYTF. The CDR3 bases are TGCAGTGCTCGTGACAGGGACCTTGGCTACACCTTC.

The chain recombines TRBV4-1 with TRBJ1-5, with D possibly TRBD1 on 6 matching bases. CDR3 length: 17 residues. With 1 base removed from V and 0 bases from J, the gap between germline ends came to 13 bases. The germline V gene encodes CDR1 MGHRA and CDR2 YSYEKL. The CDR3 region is CASSQGDRSHSNQPQHF. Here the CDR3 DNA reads TGCGCCAGCAGCCAAGGAGACAGGTCCCATAGCAATCAGCCCCAGCATTTT.

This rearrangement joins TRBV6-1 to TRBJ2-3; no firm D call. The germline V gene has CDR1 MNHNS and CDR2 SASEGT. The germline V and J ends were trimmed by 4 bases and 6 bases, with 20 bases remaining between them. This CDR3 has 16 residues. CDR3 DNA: TGTGCCAGCAGTGTTGCCACTACCGCCGGAACGGATACGCAGTATTTT. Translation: CASSVATTAGTDTQYF.

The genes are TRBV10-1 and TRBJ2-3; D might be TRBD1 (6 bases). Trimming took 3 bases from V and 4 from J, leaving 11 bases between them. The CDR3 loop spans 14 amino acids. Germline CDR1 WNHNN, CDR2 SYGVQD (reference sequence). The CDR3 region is CASSESRGPDTQYF. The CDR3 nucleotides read TGCGCCAGCAGTGAATCCAGGGGACCAGATACGCAGTATTTT.

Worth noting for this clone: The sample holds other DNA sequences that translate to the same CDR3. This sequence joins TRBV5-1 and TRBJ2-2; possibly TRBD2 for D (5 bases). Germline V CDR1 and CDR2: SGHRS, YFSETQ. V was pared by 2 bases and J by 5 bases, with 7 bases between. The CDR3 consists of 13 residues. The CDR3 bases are TGCGCCAGCAGCTTTTCGGGGACCGGGGAGCTGTTTTTT. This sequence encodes CASSFSGTGELFF. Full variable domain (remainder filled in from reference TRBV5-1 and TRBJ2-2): KAGVTQTPRYLIKTRGQQVTLSCSPISGHRSVSWYQQTPGQGLQFLFEYFSETQRNKGNFPGRFSGRQFSNSRSEMNVSTLELGDSALYLCASSFSGTGELFFGEGSRLTVL.

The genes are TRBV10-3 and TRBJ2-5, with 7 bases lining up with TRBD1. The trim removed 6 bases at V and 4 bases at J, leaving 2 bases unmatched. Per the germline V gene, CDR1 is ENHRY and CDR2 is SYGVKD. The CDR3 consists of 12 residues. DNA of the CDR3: TGTGCCATCAGCCGACAGGGAGAGACCCAGTACTTC. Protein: CAISRQGETQYF.

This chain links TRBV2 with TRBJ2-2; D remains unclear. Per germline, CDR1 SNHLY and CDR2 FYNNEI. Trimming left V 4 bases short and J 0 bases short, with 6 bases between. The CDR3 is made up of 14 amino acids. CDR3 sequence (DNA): TGTGCCAGCAGTGTTCAGGCGAACACCGGGGAGCTGTTTTTT. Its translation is CASSVQANTGELFF.

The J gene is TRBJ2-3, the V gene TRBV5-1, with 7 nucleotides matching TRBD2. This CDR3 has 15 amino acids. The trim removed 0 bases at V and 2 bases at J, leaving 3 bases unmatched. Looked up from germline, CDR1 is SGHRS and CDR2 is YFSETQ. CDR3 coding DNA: TGCGCCAGCAGCTTGGGCGGGAGTGCCACAGATACGCAGTATTTT. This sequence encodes CASSLGGSATDTQYF.

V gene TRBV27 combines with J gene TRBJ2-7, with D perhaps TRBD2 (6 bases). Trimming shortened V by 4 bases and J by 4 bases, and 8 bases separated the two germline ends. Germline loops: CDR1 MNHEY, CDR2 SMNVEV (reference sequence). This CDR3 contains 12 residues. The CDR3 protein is CASSSGEYEQYF. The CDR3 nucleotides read TGTGCCAGCAGTTCGGGAGAATACGAGCAGTACTTC.

CDR3 sequence: CASSTTSSGPSYEQYF. Here the CDR3 DNA reads TGTGCCAGCAGTACGACCTCTAGCGGCCCCTCCTACGAGCAGTACTTC. The J gene is TRBJ2-7, the V gene TRBV27; 7 bases map to TRBD2. Trimming took 5 bases from V and 0 from J; bases not matched to a gene: 10. Germline values: CDR1 MNHEY, CDR2 SMNVEV (reference sequence). The CDR3 sequence is 16 residues long.

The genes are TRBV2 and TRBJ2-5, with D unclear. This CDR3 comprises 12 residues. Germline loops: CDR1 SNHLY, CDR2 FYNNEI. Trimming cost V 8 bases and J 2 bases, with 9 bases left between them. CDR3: CASSLEQETQYF. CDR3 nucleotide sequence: TGTGCCAGCTCCCTGGAACAAGAGACCCAGTACTTC.

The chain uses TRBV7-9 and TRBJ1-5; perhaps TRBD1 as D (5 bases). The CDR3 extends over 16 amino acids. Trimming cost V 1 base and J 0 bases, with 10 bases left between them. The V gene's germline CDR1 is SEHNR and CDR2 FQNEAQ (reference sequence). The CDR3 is CASSLGQGSSNQPQHF. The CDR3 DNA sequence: TGTGCCAGCAGCTTAGGGCAGGGAAGTAGCAATCAGCCCCAGCATTTT.

CDR3 nucleotide sequence: TGTGCCAGTACCCCATCCCGACAAACCTTAGGGACTGAAGCTTTCTTT. It translates to CASTPSRQTLGTEAFF. J is TRBJ1-1 and V is TRBV19; no firm D call. V was clipped by 7 bases and J by 5 bases, with 23 bases between them. The CDR3 runs 16 residues. Looked up from germline, CDR1 is LNHDA and CDR2 is SQIVND (reference sequence).